This paragraph reports one TCR beta chain. The antigen remains unidentified. This specimen belongs to a study of T cell responses to AZD1222 COVID-19 vaccine. Germline-derived CDR1 and CDR2 are SGHKS and YYEKEE (reference sequence). The trim removed 4 bases at V and 6 bases at J, leaving 4 bases unmatched. The CDR3 contains 16 residues. The data were produced by immunoSEQ multiplex PCR, yet TCRdb's version contains in-frame clones alone and is incomplete. The sample comprises 150,000 or so clones, 90% of which are singletons, and about 19% rests with the top ten. Whole-study findings and limits: Females outnumbered males among donors, who were mostly white British; clonal diversity was possibly underestimated. Increased Spike-specific TCR breadth and depth were observed after two AZD1222 doses.

The sequence came from an adult in good health. This material consisted of peripheral blood, taken on day 0 of AZD1222 vaccination. The V and J genes are TRBV5-5 and TRBJ2-2; 15 nucleotides match TRBD2. In nucleotides, the CDR3 is TGTGCCAGCAGCCCCGGACTAGCGGGGGGGCCCGGGGAGCTGTTTTTT. It encodes CASSPGLAGGPGELFF.